This note documents a single T cell receptor (beta chain) sequence. Its recognized antigen is unknown. No much larger clonotype is one base removed from it; base qualities were not supplied. The entire amount of isolated RNA was reverse transcribed using the High Capacity cDNA Reverse Transcription Kit, so the sequenced TCRB transcripts were expressed ones. Deep immunoSEQ sequencing was applied to naive, central memory and regulatory T cell samples, giving an average of roughly 3.6 million total reads per sample. After sorted cells were lysed in RLT buffer, RNA was extracted with DNase-treated RNeasy Micro or Mini kits, with the choice depending on cell number. Each cell subset was processed separately to prevent cross-contamination, with patient and healthy donor samples processed together. The immunoSEQ multiplex PCR was used to amplify TCRB sequences from cDNA, yielding 87-bp fragments that span the CDR3 region. Sequencing of the amplicons was performed on the Illumina HiSeq platform. The study's processing was this. Synthetic template baselines were used to correct PCR bias computationally, reads within Hamming distance 2 were collapsed, and singletons that could not be merged were discarded. Reads were aligned against IMGT to assign V, D and J genes, CDR3 length and insertions or deletions at six rearrangement sites. Within each subset, clonotype counts were normalized to sorted cell number, after which true diversity and Gini coefficients were computed with the tcR R package. Repertoire sharing was quantified using the overlap coefficient calculated on TCRB nucleotide sequences. Out-of-frame TCRB sequences from naive cells were analyzed to stand in for the pre-selection repertoire. The table comes from immuneACCESS by way of TCRdb, which keeps in-frame sequences with V and J called. Part of the clones is missing from these tables; in studies checked, under half for an unresolved V gene and the rest for unknown reasons. D and trimming come from the DNA, and the V and J calls and clone size come from that table. The sample yields about 930,000 clones; roughly a sixth were counted once. 0.02% to 0.025% of the sample comes from the top ten.

This record comes from a study of beta chain features in type 1 diabetes (dated by TCRdb to 2016 to 2019). Turning to the overall study: No differences in mean age, gender distribution, total cell number or subset yield were found between patients and healthy donors. A total of 100 million to 110 million sorted cells were examined across all samples, and a strong correlation was observed between cell number per subset and RNA yield. In the study, TCRB repertoires of sorted circulating CD4+ T cell subsets from recently diagnosed type 1 diabetes patients were compared with those of matched healthy donors. Naive and central memory subsets were obtained from all 30 or so donors, but regulatory and stem cell-like memory subsets were isolated from only 8 patients and roughly eight healthy donors.

Summary of the overall study and its limitations: Because cDNA rather than genomic DNA was sequenced, highly expressing activated cells could have been over-represented, although no difference in activation and CD3 levels was found between groups. At VDJ recombination sites, patients with type 1 diabetes made fewer insertions and deleted more nucleotides, a pattern implying thymic rearrangement abnormalities. The naive, central memory and regulatory TCRB repertoires appeared to resemble one another more closely among patients than among healthy donors. PCR may preferentially amplify shorter templates, but because patient and control samples were amplified and corrected together, any resulting skew would affect both groups equally. A moderate but significant shortening of TCRB CDR3 length was observed in type 1 diabetes patients in all four CD4+ subsets. Because the HLA sub-analyses included only small numbers of individuals, any influence of HLA type on TCRB rearrangement was left unresolved.

Trimming removed 7 bases from V and 6 bases from J, leaving 16 bases between the germline ends. Inclusive of the bounding cysteine and phenylalanine, the CDR3 is 13 residues long. Only the CDR3 part of the read is kept: 39 bases, read in frame from the first base. The germline V gene encodes CDR1 SGHTA and CDR2 FQGNSA. From each donor, a single peripheral blood sample of approximately 0.11 L on average was drawn into heparinised tubes. Using a panel that included CD45RO, CCR7, CD25, CD127, CD95 and CD27, naive, central memory, regulatory and stem cell-like memory CD4+ T cells were sorted on a BD FACSAria II. Purity was above 95% for every sorted population. Right away, PBMCs were isolated by Lymphoprep density gradient centrifugation and were stained directly, with no culture step. So that batch effects would be minimized, each experiment stained and sorted samples in pairs, pairing one healthy donor with one patient.

The sequence joins TRBV7-2 to TRBJ2-7; no confident D gene assignment can be made. Sequencing was carried out using naive CD4+ T cells from blood. The cell subset or site label on this specimen signifies: true naive CD4+ T cells. The TCR originated in a woman between 18 and 29 years old in good health. The base sequence is TGTGCCAGCAACCCGGACCGGTTTGGCGAGCAGTACTTC. This yields the protein CASNPDRFGEQYF.